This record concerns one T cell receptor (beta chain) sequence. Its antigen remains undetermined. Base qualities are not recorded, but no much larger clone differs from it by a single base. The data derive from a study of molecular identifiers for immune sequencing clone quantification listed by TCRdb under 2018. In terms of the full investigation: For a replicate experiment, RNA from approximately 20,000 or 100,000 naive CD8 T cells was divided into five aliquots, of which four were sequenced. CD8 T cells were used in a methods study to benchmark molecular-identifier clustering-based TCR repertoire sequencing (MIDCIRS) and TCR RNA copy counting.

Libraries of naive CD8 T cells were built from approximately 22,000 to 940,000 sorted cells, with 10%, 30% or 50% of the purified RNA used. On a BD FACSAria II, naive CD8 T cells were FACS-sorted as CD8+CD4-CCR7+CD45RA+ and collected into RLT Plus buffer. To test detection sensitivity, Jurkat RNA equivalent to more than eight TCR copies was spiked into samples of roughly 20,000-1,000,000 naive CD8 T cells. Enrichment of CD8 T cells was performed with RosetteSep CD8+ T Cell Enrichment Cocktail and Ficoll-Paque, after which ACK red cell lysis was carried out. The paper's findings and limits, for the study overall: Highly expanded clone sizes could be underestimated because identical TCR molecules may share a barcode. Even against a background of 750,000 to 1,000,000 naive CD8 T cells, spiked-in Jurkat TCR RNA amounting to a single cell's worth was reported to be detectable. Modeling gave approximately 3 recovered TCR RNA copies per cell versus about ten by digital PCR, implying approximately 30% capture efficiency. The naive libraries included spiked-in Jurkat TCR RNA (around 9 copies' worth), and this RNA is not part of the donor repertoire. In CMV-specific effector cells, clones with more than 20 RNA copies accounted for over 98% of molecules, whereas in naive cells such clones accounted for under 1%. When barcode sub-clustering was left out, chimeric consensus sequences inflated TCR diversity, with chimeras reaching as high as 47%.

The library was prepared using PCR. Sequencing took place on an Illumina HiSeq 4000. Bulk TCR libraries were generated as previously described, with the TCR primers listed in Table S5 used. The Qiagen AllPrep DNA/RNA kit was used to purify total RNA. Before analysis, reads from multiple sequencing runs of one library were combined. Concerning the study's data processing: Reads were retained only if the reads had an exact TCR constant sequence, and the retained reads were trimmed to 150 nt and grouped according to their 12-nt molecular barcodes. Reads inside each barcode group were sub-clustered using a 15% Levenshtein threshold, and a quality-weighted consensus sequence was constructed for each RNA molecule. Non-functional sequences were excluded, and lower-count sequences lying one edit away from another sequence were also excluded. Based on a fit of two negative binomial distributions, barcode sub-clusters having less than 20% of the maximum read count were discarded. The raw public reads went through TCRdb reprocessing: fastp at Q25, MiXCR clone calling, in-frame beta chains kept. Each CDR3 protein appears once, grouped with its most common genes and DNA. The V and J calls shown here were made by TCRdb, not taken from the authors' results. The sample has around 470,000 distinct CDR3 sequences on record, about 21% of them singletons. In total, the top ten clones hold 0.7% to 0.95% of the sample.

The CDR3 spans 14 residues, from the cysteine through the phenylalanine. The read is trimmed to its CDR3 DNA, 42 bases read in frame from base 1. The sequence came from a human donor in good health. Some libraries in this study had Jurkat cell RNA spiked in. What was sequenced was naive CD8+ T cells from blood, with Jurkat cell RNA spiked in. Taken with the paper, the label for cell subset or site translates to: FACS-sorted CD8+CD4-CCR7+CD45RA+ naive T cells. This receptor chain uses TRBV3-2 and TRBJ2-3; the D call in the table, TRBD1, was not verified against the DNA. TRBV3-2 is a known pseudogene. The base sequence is TGTGCCAGCCTTGGGACAGCGGCGCCCGGTACGCAGTATTTT. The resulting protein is CASLGTAAPGTQYF.